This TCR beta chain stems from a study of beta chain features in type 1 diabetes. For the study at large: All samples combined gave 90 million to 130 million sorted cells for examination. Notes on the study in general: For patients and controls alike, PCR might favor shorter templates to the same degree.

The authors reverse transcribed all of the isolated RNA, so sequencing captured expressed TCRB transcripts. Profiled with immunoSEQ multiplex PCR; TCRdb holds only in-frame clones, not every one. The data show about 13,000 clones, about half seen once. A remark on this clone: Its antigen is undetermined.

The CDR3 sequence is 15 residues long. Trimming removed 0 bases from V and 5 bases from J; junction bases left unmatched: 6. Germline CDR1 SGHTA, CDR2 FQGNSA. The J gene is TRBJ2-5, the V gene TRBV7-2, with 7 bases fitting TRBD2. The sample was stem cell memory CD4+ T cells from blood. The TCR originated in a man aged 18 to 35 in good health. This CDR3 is CASSLARGIGETQYF. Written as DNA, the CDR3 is TGTGCCAGCAGCTTAGCGCGGGGGATTGGGGAGACCCAGTACTTC.